This T cell receptor beta chain originates from a study of PD-1 blockade in mismatch repair-deficient tumors. In the study overall: Enrolled about 2013-2016, patients had progressing, pretreated mismatch repair-deficient cancers of about a dozen types.

Germline V gives CDR1 SGHTA, CDR2 FQGNSA. The CDR3 loop spans 14 amino acids. The V and J ends lost 6 bases and 1 base respectively, with 11 bases between them. PCR or immunohistochemistry showed mismatch repair deficiency in every enrolled patient. TCR sequencing covered a few patients who responded to pembrolizumab. Only in-frame clones appear in the TCRdb table, and some are missing; sequencing was by immunoSEQ multiplex PCR. This table holds approximately 40,000 clones, 70% to 80% found once. The chain combines TRBV7-2 with TRBJ2-3; either TRBD1 or TRBD2 may fit D (5 bases each). This clonotype was obtained from an adult with mismatch repair-deficient cancer. The specimen was peripheral blood, collected 4 weeks after starting pembrolizumab. CDR3 residues: CASRTGRGTDTQYF. The CDR3 nucleotides are TGTGCCAGCAGGACGGGGCGCGGCACAGATACGCAGTATTTT.